What follows are 30 T cell receptor beta chains derived from one specimen sequenced in a study of blood T cell repertoires in COVID-19. The assay was immunoSEQ multiplex PCR, and TCRdb's table has in-frame clones only and misses some. The data contain about 82,000 clones, 65% to 85% of them singletons. What was sequenced was peripheral blood. These receptors were collected from a woman aged 55-70 years with acute or convalescent COVID-19.

The chain combines TRBV29-1 with TRBJ2-3; 14 nucleotides align to TRBD2. CDR3 length: 15 amino acids. V was clipped by 6 bases and J by 4 bases; unmatched bases: 6. The germline V gene encodes CDR1 SQVTM and CDR2 ANQGSEA. The CDR3 region is CSVSGTSGSSDTQYF. The CDR3 DNA reads as TGCAGCGTCTCCGGGACTAGCGGGAGTTCAGATACGCAGTATTTT.

Only one count was recorded for this clone. The V call is TRBV29-1, the J call TRBJ1-6; D is perhaps TRBD1 (6 bases). The CDR3 sequence is 11 residues long. The germline V gene has CDR1 SQVTM and CDR2 ANQGSEA. V lost 6 bases and J 14 bases, leaving 14 bases between the germline ends. CDR3: CSVGEGESLHF. The CDR3, as DNA: TGCAGCGTGGGAGAGGGGGAATCCCTCCACTTT.

Here the CDR3 DNA reads TGTGCCAGCAGCCCAGTGAGGGACAGGGTTGGAGAGACCCAGTACTTC. Translating gives CASSPVRDRVGETQYF. This rearrangement joins TRBV5-6 to TRBJ2-5; 9 bases agree with TRBD1. The CDR3 is 16 amino acids. Looked up from germline, CDR1 is SGHDT and CDR2 is YYEEEE. V lost 4 bases to trimming and J lost 4 bases; unmatched junction nucleotides: 11.

The chain is built from TRBV27 and TRBJ1-2; tentative D call: TRBD1 (5 bases). The CDR3 contains 14 residues. V was cut by 1 base and J by 6 bases, with 12 bases left in between. Germline loops: CDR1 MNHEY, CDR2 SMNVEV (reference sequence). The CDR3 region has the DNA TGTGCCAGCAGTTTATGGGGAGGGGACCATGGCTACACCTTC. Protein: CASSLWGGDHGYTF.

The chain recombines TRBV2 with TRBJ1-5; possibly TRBD1 for D (6 bases). The CDR3 is made up of 15 amino acids. Germline loops: CDR1 SNHLY, CDR2 FYNNEI. V was clipped by 3 bases and J by 9 bases, with 18 bases between them. The CDR3 is CASSDRGSGPTPQHF. The CDR3 DNA follows: TGTGCCAGCAGTGACAGGGGTAGCGGGCCTACGCCCCAGCATTTT.

CDR3 DNA sequence: TGTGCCAGCAGCTCCGCTCCGGACACCGAACGACTGTTTTTT. Its protein product is CASSSAPDTERLFF. The chain has TRBV6-5 and TRBJ1-4; D may be TRBD1 (5 bases). The CDR3 consists of 14 residues. Germline-derived CDR1 and CDR2 are MNHEY and SVGAGI. Trimming took 6 bases from V and 13 from J, leaving 21 bases between them.

The J gene is TRBJ2-7, the V gene TRBV27, with D perhaps TRBD1 (6 bases). The germline CDR1 and CDR2 sequences are MNHEY and SMNVEV (reference sequence). The CDR3 consists of 14 residues. Deletions cut 6 bases from V and 2 bases from J, with 14 bases between. The CDR3 protein is CASSRTRTAYEQYF. The CDR3 coding sequence is TGTGCCAGCAGCCGAACCCGGACAGCCTACGAGCAGTACTTC.

This chain uses TRBV6-5 with TRBJ2-1; D gene ambiguous. CDR3 length equals 11 residues. Trimming removed 3 bases at V and 8 bases at J, with 5 bases between. CDR1 and CDR2 from the germline V gene are MNHEY and SVGAGI. Here the CDR3 reads CASSYIDEQFF. In DNA, the CDR3 is TGTGCCAGCAGTTATATCGATGAGCAGTTCTTC.

This clone was seen just once. The chain links TRBV30 to TRBJ1-5; D is unclear. Germline CDR1 GTSNPN, CDR2 SVGIG (reference sequence). This CDR3 has 13 amino acids. Between the trimmed V and J ends, which lost 2 bases and 7 bases, there was a span of 12 bases. The CDR3 spells CAWSRREGQPQHF. CDR3 in DNA: TGTGCCTGGAGTAGGAGGGAAGGACAGCCCCAGCATTTT. Supplemented by reference TRBV30 and TRBJ1-5, the full variable domain reads SQTIHQWPATLVQPVGSPLSLECTVEGTSNPNLYWYRQAAGRGLQLLFYSVGIGQISSEVPQNLSASRPQDRQFILSSKKLLLSDSGFYLCAWSRREGQPQHFGDGTRLSIL.

In the case of this clone: A junction boundary mismatches the germline segment, possibly from a read error. The chain employs TRBV7-7 and TRBJ2-7, with 12 nucleotides matching TRBD2. The CDR3 runs to 15 residues. Germline loops: CDR1 SSHAT, CDR2 FNYEAQ (reference sequence). The CDR3, as DNA: TGTGCTAGCAGCCAAGGACTAGCGGGGTCCTACGAGCAGTACTTC. Its protein product is CASSQGLAGSYEQYF. Combining the CDR3 with reference TRBV7-7 and TRBJ2-7 gives the whole variable domain GAGVSQSPRYKVTKRGQDVTLRCDPISSHATLYWYQQALGQGPEFLTYFNYEAQPDKSGLPSDRFSAERPEGSISTLTIQRTEQRDSAMYRCASSQGLAGSYEQYFGPGTRLTVT.

This rearrangement joins TRBV19 to TRBJ1-3; no clear D gene. Deletions cut 4 bases from V and 1 base from J, with 11 bases between. Germline V lookup: CDR1 LNHDA, CDR2 SQIVND (reference sequence). The CDR3 runs to 15 residues. The CDR3 sequence is CASSTLSLSGNTIYF. The CDR3 DNA follows: TGTGCCAGTAGTACTCTCTCTCTTTCTGGAAACACCATATATTTT.

V is TRBV18 and J is TRBJ1-1; D perhaps matches TRBD1 (5 bases). The CDR3 covers 14 residues. V dropped 2 bases and J dropped 2 bases, with 9 bases sitting between them. Germline V CDR1 and CDR2: KGHSH, LQKENI. The CDR3 nucleotides read TGTGCCAGCTCACCAGTCAGGGAAAACACTGAAGCTTTCTTT. It translates to CASSPVRENTEAFF.

The rearrangement uses TRBV5-1 and TRBJ2-3, with TRBD2 matching over 14 bases. The germline CDR1 and CDR2 sequences are SGHRS and YFSETQ. Trimming removed 4 bases from V and 0 bases from J; junction bases left unmatched: 10. There are 19 residues in the CDR3. DNA for the CDR3: TGCGCCAGCAGCCCGGGACTAGCGGGAGTTGGGTCGAGCACAGATACGCAGTATTTT. The encoded protein is CASSPGLAGVGSSTDTQYF.

CDR3 in amino acids: CASSLGGMNTEAFF. Here the CDR3 DNA reads TGTGCCAGCAGTCTGGGCGGGATGAACACTGAAGCTTTCTTT. The chain links TRBV7-9 to TRBJ1-1; no reliable D call. In germline, CDR1 is SEHNR, CDR2 FQNEAQ (reference sequence). The CDR3 runs to 14 residues. Trimming left V 6 bases short and J 0 bases short, with 11 bases between.

The CDR3 DNA sequence: TGTGCCAGCGACGGGGGTGCGGGGAATGAAAAACTGTTTTTT. Translation: CASDGGAGNEKLFF. The chain employs TRBV4-2 and TRBJ1-4; the D gene is possibly TRBD1 (5 bases). This CDR3 has 14 amino acids. Germline CDR1 reads LGHNA; CDR2 reads YNFKEQ. V gave up 8 bases and J gave up 5 bases, with 15 bases separating them.

A single count supports this clone. The chain links TRBV5-4 to TRBJ2-7; 8 bases line up with TRBD1. The CDR3 has 14 amino acids. V trimming: 4 bases; J trimming: 7 bases; junction bases outside the gene matches: 10. Per the germline V gene, CDR1 is SGHNT and CDR2 is YYREEE (reference sequence). CDR3 in DNA: TGTGCCAGCAGCCAAAGACAGGGGTATCGTGAGCAGTACTTC. It codes for CASSQRQGYREQYF.

The chain is built from TRBV27 and TRBJ1-2, with no clear D. Germline V gene sequence: CDR1 MNHEY, CDR2 SMNVEV (reference sequence). Trimming cost V 4 bases and J 8 bases, with 23 bases left between them. The CDR3 covers 16 residues. CDR3 sequence (DNA): TGTGCCAGCAGTTCACTTAGTATCCTCGGAGGTAGCGGCTACACCTTC. It specifies CASSSLSILGGSGYTF.

This clone was picked up a small number of times. The DNA for the CDR3 is TGTGCCAGCAGCCCCCGCGGAGCGGAGAACACTGAAGCTTTCTTT. Translation gives CASSPRGAENTEAFF. The chain employs TRBV9 and TRBJ1-1; no firm D call. Trimming removed 4 bases from V and 1 base from J, with 14 bases in between. The CDR3 sequence is 15 residues long. From germline, CDR1 is SGDLS and CDR2 YYNGEE.

The chain links TRBV10-3 to TRBJ2-4; possibly TRBD2 for D (7 bases). The germline V gene encodes CDR1 ENHRY and CDR2 SYGVKD. V dropped 2 bases and J dropped 2 bases, with 19 bases sitting between them. This CDR3 has 18 amino acids. The CDR3 nucleotides are TGTGCCATCAGTGAGAGTTGGGGGGCGGGAGTCTCCAAAAACATTCAGTACTTC. It codes for CAISESWGAGVSKNIQYF.

The chain recombines TRBV7-6 with TRBJ1-1; 8 bases are a match to TRBD1. The V gene's germline CDR1 is SGHVS and CDR2 FNYEAQ. With 5 bases clipped from V and 4 bases from J, the junction kept 6 bases outside the gene matches. The CDR3 sequence is 14 residues long. CDR3 loop: CASSLVTGATEAFF. DNA for the CDR3: TGTGCCAGCAGCCTGGTGACAGGGGCCACTGAAGCTTTCTTT.

The chain links TRBV27 to TRBJ2-3; 8 bases match TRBD1. The germline gives CDR1 MNHEY, CDR2 SMNVEV (reference sequence). The CDR3 is 13 amino acids. Trimming at V came to 5 bases and at J to 5 bases, leaving 3 bases not matched to a gene. In DNA, the CDR3 is TGTGCCAGCAGTATAGACAGGGGAGATACGCAGTATTTT. Translating it yields CASSIDRGDTQYF.

This CDR3 reads CASSSPLAGVYYEQYF. The CDR3 region has the DNA TGTGCCAGCAGTTCCCCTCTAGCGGGTGTCTACTACGAGCAGTACTTC. The chain links TRBV27 to TRBJ2-7; 8 bases are shared with TRBD2. Trimming removed 4 bases from V and 3 bases from J; junction bases left unmatched: 11. This CDR3 has 16 amino acids. CDR1 and CDR2 from the germline V gene are MNHEY and SMNVEV (reference sequence).

The chain has TRBV11-3 and TRBJ1-3, with 7 bases aligning to TRBD1. The trim removed 3 bases at V and 0 bases at J, leaving 5 bases unmatched. Germline values: CDR1 SGHNT, CDR2 YENEEA. The CDR3 length is 16 residues. DNA of the CDR3: TGTGCCAGCAGCTTTGACAGGGCTGTCTCTGGAAACACCATATATTTT. Encoded protein: CASSFDRAVSGNTIYF.

With respect to this clone: The junction does not match germline at one end; this may be a read error. This rearrangement joins TRBV7-7 to TRBJ2-1; the D gene is possibly TRBD1 (5 bases). In germline, CDR1 is SSHAT, CDR2 FNYEAQ (reference sequence). The CDR3 is 15 residues long. This CDR3 is CASSLIPGQANEQFF. DNA of the CDR3: TGTGCTAGCAGCTTAATTCCAGGGCAGGCCAATGAGCAGTTCTTC.

The rearrangement uses TRBV25-1 and TRBJ1-6, with TRBD1 matching over 7 bases. The germline gives CDR1 MGHDK, CDR2 SYGVNS. The V segment lost 3 bases and the J segment 10 bases; nucleotides outside the gene matches: 9. The CDR3 covers 15 residues. CDR3 nucleotide sequence: TGTGCCAGCAGTGAGCACAGGGGAGAGAGGTCACCCCTCCACTTT. Residues: CASSEHRGERSPLHF.

The V gene is TRBV5-1, the J gene TRBJ1-1, with D possibly TRBD1 on 6 matching bases. Germline V gene sequence: CDR1 SGHRS, CDR2 YFSETQ. The V end was cut by 6 bases, the J end by 4 bases, with 16 bases between. The CDR3 is 14 amino acids. The CDR3 loop is CASTPQGSGTEAFF. The DNA for the CDR3 is TGCGCCAGCACTCCACAGGGTTCTGGCACTGAAGCTTTCTTT. Full variable domain (missing parts from reference TRBV5-1 and TRBJ1-1): KAGVTQTPRYLIKTRGQQVTLSCSPISGHRSVSWYQQTPGQGLQFLFEYFSETQRNKGNFPGRFSGRQFSNSRSEMNVSTLELGDSALYLCASTPQGSGTEAFFGQGTRLTVV.

This clone was detected many times. The chain is built from TRBV6-1 and TRBJ1-1, with D possibly matching TRBD1 (5 bases). V shed 4 bases and J shed 4 bases, with 19 bases lying between them. Germline loops: CDR1 MNHNS, CDR2 SASEGT. The CDR3 is 16 amino acids. Written as DNA, the CDR3 is TGTGCCAGCAGTGGTGCGGGTGGAGGGAGGGGCACTGAAGCTTTCTTT. Protein product: CASSGAGGGRGTEAFF.

A single count supports this clone. The CDR3 bases are TGTGCCAGCAGTTACTCGACACCAGGGGGTAACTATGGCTACACCTTC. Amino acid sequence: CASSYSTPGGNYGYTF. V gene TRBV6-6 combines with J gene TRBJ1-2; 7 nucleotides agree with TRBD1. Per the germline V gene, CDR1 is MNHNY and CDR2 is SVGAGI (reference sequence). V lost 0 bases to trimming and J lost 1 base; unmatched junction nucleotides: 5. This CDR3 is 16 amino acids long.

The rearrangement links TRBV30 to TRBJ1-1; D remains unclear. Germline V gene sequence: CDR1 GTSNPN, CDR2 SVGIG (reference sequence). Deletions cut 7 bases from V and 7 bases from J, with 19 bases between. The CDR3 is 13 residues long. In nucleotides, the CDR3 is TGTGCCTTCTCAGGATTCTCGACTAGTGAAGCTTTCTTT. Protein sequence: CAFSGFSTSEAFF.

The V and J genes are TRBV27 and TRBJ2-1, with D possibly TRBD2 on 6 matching bases. Trimming cost V 4 bases and J 2 bases, with 9 bases left between them. The CDR3 covers 14 residues. CDR1 is MNHEY, CDR2 SMNVEV, per germline (reference sequence). CDR3 bases: TGTGCCAGCAGTTGGGACTCCCCCTACAATGAGCAGTTCTTC. As protein: CASSWDSPYNEQFF.